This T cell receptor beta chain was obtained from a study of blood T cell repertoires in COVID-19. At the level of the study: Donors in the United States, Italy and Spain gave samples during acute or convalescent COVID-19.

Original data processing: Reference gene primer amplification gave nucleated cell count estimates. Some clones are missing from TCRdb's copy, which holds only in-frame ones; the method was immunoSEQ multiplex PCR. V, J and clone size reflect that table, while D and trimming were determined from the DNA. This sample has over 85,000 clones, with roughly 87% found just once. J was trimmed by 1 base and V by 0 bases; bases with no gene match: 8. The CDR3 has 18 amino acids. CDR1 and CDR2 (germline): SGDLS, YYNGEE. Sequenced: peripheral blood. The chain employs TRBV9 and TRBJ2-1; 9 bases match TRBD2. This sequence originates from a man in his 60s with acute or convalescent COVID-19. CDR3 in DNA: TGTGCCAGCAGCGTAGACCCTAGCGGGGCACCTTCCTACAATGAGCAGTTCTTC. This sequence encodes CASSVDPSGAPSYNEQFF.